Each of the 12 T cell receptor beta chains below was sequenced from the same sample in a study of beta chain features in type 1 diabetes. TCRB transcripts that were expressed got sequenced, as all of the isolated RNA had been reverse transcribed. Method: immunoSEQ multiplex PCR; TCRdb's copy keeps in-frame clones and lacks some. The sample has 200,000 to 300,000 clones, about 25% seen once. The sample consisted of central memory CD4+ T cells from blood. Receptors were obtained from a man aged 25-45 years in good health.

In nucleotides, the CDR3 is TGTGCCACCAGCAGAGATCCCGGCCTAGCGGGCAAACAAGAGACCCAGTACTTC. It specifies CATSRDPGLAGKQETQYF. The chain couples TRBV15 to TRBJ2-5, with 8 bases that match TRBD2. The CDR3 runs to 18 residues. V lost 0 bases and J lost 2; bases outside the gene matches: 11. Germline V gene data show CDR1 as LNHNV and CDR2 as YYDKDF (reference sequence).

This clone was found a few times. The rearrangement uses TRBV30 and TRBJ1-2; D is uncertain. CDR3 length: 13 amino acids. Germline V lookup: CDR1 GTSNPN, CDR2 SVGIG (reference sequence). The germline V and J ends were trimmed by 0 bases and 2 bases, with 7 bases remaining between them. The CDR3 DNA sequence: TGTGCCTGGAGTGTAACAGTAAACTATGGCTACACCTTC. Translation: CAWSVTVNYGYTF. Full variable domain (rest looked up from reference TRBV30 and TRBJ1-2): SQTIHQWPATLVQPVGSPLSLECTVEGTSNPNLYWYRQAAGRGLQLLFYSVGIGQISSEVPQNLSASRPQDRQFILSSKKLLLSDSGFYLCAWSVTVNYGYTFGSGTRLTVV.

The chain couples TRBV5-4 to TRBJ2-1; D ambiguous. With 0 bases removed from V and 8 bases from J, the gap between germline ends came to 15 bases. Looked up from germline, CDR1 is SGHNT and CDR2 is YYREEE (reference sequence). The CDR3 sequence is 15 residues long. The CDR3 sequence is CASSLGSALGHEQFF. Written as DNA, the CDR3 is TGTGCCAGCAGCTTGGGGTCAGCCTTAGGGCATGAGCAGTTCTTC.

This clone was seen at least ten times. The chain carries TRBV4-3 and TRBJ2-1, with TRBD2 identical over 11 bases. There are 17 residues in the CDR3. V shed 0 bases and J 7 bases; nucleotides not matched to a gene: 8. In germline, CDR1 is LGHNA, CDR2 YSLEER. CDR3 amino acids: CASSQDVAGGPWNEQFF. Written as DNA, the CDR3 is TGCGCCAGCAGCCAAGATGTAGCGGGAGGGCCATGGAATGAGCAGTTCTTC.

The V call is TRBV25-1, the J call TRBJ1-5; possibly TRBD1 for D (5 bases). Looked up from germline, CDR1 is MGHDK and CDR2 is SYGVNS. The CDR3 runs 15 residues. The V and J ends lost 4 bases and 7 bases respectively, with 17 bases between them. CDR3: CASSGAQIGEQPQHF. CDR3 coding DNA: TGTGCCAGCAGTGGGGCGCAGATAGGGGAGCAGCCCCAGCATTTT.

This clone was seen a few times. V usage is TRBV9 and J usage is TRBJ2-1; TRBD2 matches 7 bases. The CDR3 spans 15 residues. CDR1 and CDR2 (germline): SGDLS, YYNGEE. Trimming cost V 4 bases and J 8 bases; bases outside gene matches: 12. CDR3 loop: CASSPSGALFHEQFF. The DNA of the CDR3 is TGTGCCAGCAGCCCCAGCGGGGCCTTATTCCATGAGCAGTTCTTC.

A few counts support this clone. The chain couples TRBV7-8 to TRBJ2-1, with 7 bases fitting TRBD2. V lost 0 bases, J lost 14 bases, and 4 bases stayed unmatched. This CDR3 is built from 12 residues. In germline, CDR1 is SGHVS, CDR2 FQNEAQ. The CDR3 DNA reads TGTGCCAGCAGCTTAGCGCGGGGACTAAAGTTCTTC. Its translation: CASSLARGLKFF. The whole variable domain, filled in from reference TRBV7-8 and TRBJ2-1, reads GAGVSQSPRYKVAKRGQDVALRCDPISGHVSLFWYQQALGQGPEFLTYFQNEAQLDKSGLPSDRFFAERPEGSVSTLKIQRTQQEDSAVYLCASSLARGLKFFGPGTRLTVL.

The rearrangement joins TRBV7-2 to TRBJ1-1; no clear D. CDR3 length: 13 amino acids. V lost 3 bases to trimming and J lost 3 bases, with 8 bases between them. The V gene's germline CDR1 is SGHTA and CDR2 FQGNSA. The CDR3 DNA follows: TGTGCCAGCAGCTTCCTAATAGACACTGAAGCTTTCTTT. As protein: CASSFLIDTEAFF.

CDR3 protein: CASILRGAGGREQFF. In nucleotides, the CDR3 is TGTGCCAGCATCTTGAGAGGAGCGGGGGGACGGGAGCAGTTCTTC. The chain carries TRBV7-2 and TRBJ2-1; TRBD2 aligns across 9 bases. Germline V gene data show CDR1 as SGHTA and CDR2 as FQGNSA. V shed 7 bases, J shed 10 bases, and the junction held 14 bases outside the gene matches. CDR3 length equals 15 residues.

The sample holds many counts of this clone. This same CDR3 is encoded by further DNA sequences in the sample. The V call is TRBV9, the J call TRBJ2-7, with TRBD2 as a possible D gene (6 bases). The V end lost 0 bases, the J end lost 0 bases, and 7 bases lay between the germline ends. The CDR3 loop spans 14 amino acids. Germline values: CDR1 SGDLS, CDR2 YYNGEE. The CDR3 protein is CASSVAGLSYEQYF. In DNA form, the CDR3 reads TGTGCCAGCAGCGTAGCGGGACTCTCCTACGAGCAGTACTTC.

In this sample, this clone turned up a few times. The chain joins TRBV5-5 to TRBJ2-3; D perhaps matches TRBD1 (5 bases). Trimming took 4 bases from V and 6 from J, leaving 12 bases between them. CDR3 length: 13 amino acids. Germline CDR1 and CDR2: SGHKS and YYEKEE (reference sequence). In nucleotides, the CDR3 is TGTGCCAGCAGCAAGGACACCCCCGATACGCAGTATTTT. It is translated as CASSKDTPDTQYF.

This clone was seen a handful of times. The gene calls are TRBV7-2 and TRBJ2-5; 14 bases line up with TRBD2. CDR1 and CDR2 from the germline V gene are SGHTA and FQGNSA. The CDR3 contains 17 residues. V was pared by 4 bases and J by 5 bases, with 9 bases of the junction left unmatched. CDR3 sequence reads: CASSSRLAGGRVETQYF. Written as DNA, the CDR3 is TGTGCCAGCAGCTCTAGACTAGCGGGGGGGCGAGTGGAGACCCAGTACTTC.